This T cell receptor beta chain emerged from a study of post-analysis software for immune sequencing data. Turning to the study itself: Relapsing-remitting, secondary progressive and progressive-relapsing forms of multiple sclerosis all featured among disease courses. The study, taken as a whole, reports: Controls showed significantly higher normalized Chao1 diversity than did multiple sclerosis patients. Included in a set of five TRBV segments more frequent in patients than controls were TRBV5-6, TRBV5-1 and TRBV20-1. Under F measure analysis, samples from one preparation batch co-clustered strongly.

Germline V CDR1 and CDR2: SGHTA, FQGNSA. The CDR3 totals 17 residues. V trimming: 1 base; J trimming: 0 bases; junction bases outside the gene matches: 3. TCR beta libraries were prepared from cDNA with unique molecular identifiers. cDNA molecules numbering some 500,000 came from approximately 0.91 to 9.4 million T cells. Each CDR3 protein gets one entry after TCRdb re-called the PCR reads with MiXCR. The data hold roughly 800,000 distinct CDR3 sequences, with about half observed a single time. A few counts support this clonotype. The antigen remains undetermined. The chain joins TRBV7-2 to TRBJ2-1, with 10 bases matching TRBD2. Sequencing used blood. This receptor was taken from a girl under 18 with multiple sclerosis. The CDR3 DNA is TGTGCCAGCAGCTTAGGGCTAGCGGGGGCCTCCTACAATGAGCAGTTCTTC. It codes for CASSLGLAGASYNEQFF.